What follows are 25 T cell receptor beta chains derived from one specimen sequenced in a study of blood T cell repertoires in COVID-19 (TCRdb year 2020). Library preparation was by the immunoSEQ multiplex PCR assay. Sourced from immuneACCESS, this table was stored by TCRdb with only in-frame sequences that have V and J called. A share of the clones is absent; for the studies checked, an unresolved V gene accounts for under half, and the remainder has no known explanation. The sample contains 450,000 to 500,000 clones, roughly nine tenths of them found a single time. The ten top clones hold 0.7% of the sample. Sequenced: PBMCs or T cells enriched from blood (not recorded which). The receptors were gathered from a woman aged 18-29 years who had recovered from COVID-19.

This clone has a single count. V gene TRBV11-3 combines with J gene TRBJ2-7, with 7 bases aligning to TRBD2. CDR1 and CDR2 (germline): SGHNT, YENEEA. The CDR3 has 9 residues. The CDR3 protein is CATPLTSAV. The CDR3 coding sequence is TGTGCCACCCCTTTAACTAGCGCGGTC.

This chain connects TRBV2 to TRBJ2-5, with 9 bases identical to TRBD2. Germline trimming cut 6 bases from V and 3 bases from J; bases unmatched to any gene: 5. Germline CDR1 and CDR2: SNHLY and FYNNEI. CDR3 length equals 14 residues. CDR3: CASRGSSGEETQYF. The CDR3 region has the DNA TGTGCCAGCAGGGGTTCTAGCGGGGAAGAGACCCAGTACTTC.

The rearrangement joins TRBV7-9 to TRBJ1-1, with TRBD1 matching 10 bases. Germline-derived CDR1 and CDR2 are SEHNR and FQNEAQ (reference sequence). This CDR3 region has 18 residues. With 5 bases clipped from V and 1 base from J, the junction kept 13 bases outside the gene matches. CDR3 nucleotides: TGTGCCAGCAGCGTAGGTATGGGACAGGGGCTCTCGAACACTGAAGCTTTCTTT. This codes for CASSVGMGQGLSNTEAFF.

The chain has TRBV9 and TRBJ2-2, with D perhaps matching TRBD1 (6 bases). From germline, CDR1 is SGDLS and CDR2 YYNGEE. The CDR3 is 12 amino acids. V was shortened by 7 bases and J by 8 bases, with 12 bases between the two germline ends. CDR3 coding DNA: TGTGCCAGCGGGACATGGAGGGGGGAGCTGTTTTTT. Protein product: CASGTWRGELFF.

This clone was detected a few times. CDR3 sequence (DNA): TGTGCCAGCAGTTCCAATGGCGGGGCTAACTATGGCTACACCTTC. Amino acid sequence: CASSSNGGANYGYTF. J is TRBJ1-2 and V is TRBV28; D gene ambiguous. V dropped 4 bases and J dropped 0 bases, with 12 bases sitting between them. The CDR3 totals 15 residues. The germline gives CDR1 MDHEN, CDR2 SYDVKM.

The genes are TRBV29-1 and TRBJ1-1; D remains unclear. The ends were cut back, 5 bases at V and 6 bases at J, with 10 bases in the middle. Germline V CDR1 and CDR2: SQVTM, ANQGSEA. This CDR3 region has 11 residues. CDR3: CSVLRGSEAFF. As DNA, the CDR3 is TGCAGCGTTCTAAGAGGGTCTGAAGCTTTCTTT.

This sequence joins TRBV6-5 and TRBJ2-7, with 9 bases aligning to TRBD1. V trimming: 6 bases; J trimming: 3 bases; junction bases outside the gene matches: 9. The CDR3 is 15 amino acids. Germline CDR1 reads MNHEY; CDR2 reads SVGAGI. The CDR3 is CASSQGGTGHYEQYF. In DNA form, the CDR3 reads TGTGCCAGCAGCCAGGGGGGGACAGGGCACTACGAGCAGTACTTC.

This clone turned up a few times. The CDR3 spells CSVRTLANYGYTF. The CDR3 region has the DNA TGCAGCGTCCGGACATTAGCTAACTATGGCTACACCTTC. This chain uses TRBV29-1 with TRBJ1-2, with D maybe TRBD1 (5 bases). CDR3 length: 13 residues. Looked up from germline, CDR1 is SQVTM and CDR2 is ANQGSEA. V lost 6 bases and J 0 bases, leaving 11 bases between the germline ends.

J is TRBJ2-1 and V is TRBV6-1; TRBD1 is a possible D gene (5 bases). Germline V gene lookup returns CDR1 MNHNS and CDR2 SASEGT. The CDR3 loop spans 13 amino acids. The V and J ends lost 3 bases and 8 bases respectively, with 11 bases between them. In nucleotides, the CDR3 is TGTGCCAGCAGTGAGGTAGGGGCCGATGAGCAGTTCTTC. Translating it yields CASSEVGADEQFF.

The V call is TRBV3-1 (or the pseudogene TRBV3-2), the J call TRBJ2-7; D remains unclear. CDR3 size: 14 residues. The V and J ends lost 4 bases and 5 bases respectively, with 15 bases between them. Germline V gene lookup returns CDR1 LGHDT and CDR2 YNNKEL (reference sequence). CDR3 residues: CASSRNLVADEQYF. Written as DNA, the CDR3 is TGTGCCAGCAGCCGGAACTTGGTTGCGGACGAGCAGTACTTC.

The V and J genes are TRBV10-3 and TRBJ1-2, with a weak D call TRBD1 (5 bases). Trimming pared 6 bases from V and 8 bases from J, leaving 22 bases between. The CDR3 is 15 amino acids. The germline V gene encodes CDR1 ENHRY and CDR2 SYGVKD. The CDR3 coding sequence is TGTGCCATCAGCCCCAGGGACGGGGCGGGGAGCGGCTACACCTTC. Translating gives CAISPRDGAGSGYTF.

The V gene is TRBV19, the J gene TRBJ2-7; 7 bases map to TRBD2. CDR1 is LNHDA and CDR2 is SQIVND in the germline V gene (reference sequence). This CDR3 has 16 residues. After removal of 3 bases from V and 2 bases from J, the junction contained 10 bases not matched to a gene. The CDR3 DNA sequence: TGTGCCAGTAGTATCGCGGGCGGGACTATCACCTACGAGCAGTACTTC. It yields the protein CASSIAGGTITYEQYF.

V usage is TRBV4-1 and J usage is TRBJ1-3, with TRBD1 matching 7 bases. This CDR3 is 15 amino acids long. V gave up 4 bases and J gave up 4 bases; unmatched junction bases: 7. CDR1 is MGHRA and CDR2 is YSYEKL in the germline V gene. CDR3 DNA: TGCGCCAGCAGCCTCGCTAGGGGGCCCGGAAACACCATATATTTT. This codes for CASSLARGPGNTIYF.

The rearrangement uses TRBV7-9 and TRBJ1-4; 7 bases match TRBD1. This CDR3 is built from 14 residues. V gave up 0 bases and J gave up 8 bases; unmatched junction bases: 3. Looked up from germline, CDR1 is SEHNR and CDR2 is FQNEAQ (reference sequence). The CDR3 loop is CASSLAGGGEKLFF. The CDR3 bases are TGTGCCAGCAGCTTAGCAGGGGGCGGCGAAAAACTGTTTTTT.

The chain recombines TRBV7-6 with TRBJ2-5, with D hard to call. The CDR3 has 16 amino acids. V was trimmed by 4 bases and J by 1 base, leaving 16 bases between them. Germline loops: CDR1 SGHVS, CDR2 FNYEAQ. CDR3 loop: CASSSSSVQIQETQYF. The CDR3 DNA sequence: TGTGCCAGCAGCTCATCATCGGTACAGATCCAAGAGACCCAGTACTTC.

J is TRBJ1-6 and V is TRBV5-5; TRBD1 agrees at 9 bases. Germline trimming cut 4 bases from V and 7 bases from J; bases unmatched to any gene: 6. The germline gives CDR1 SGHKS, CDR2 YYEKEE (reference sequence). This CDR3 has 15 residues. The CDR3 bases are TGTGCCAGCAGCGCCCGGACAGGGGAAAATTCACCCCTCCACTTT. The encoded protein is CASSARTGENSPLHF.

The V and J genes are TRBV19 and TRBJ1-2; the D gene is possibly TRBD1 (5 bases). CDR3 length: 14 residues. CDR1 is LNHDA, CDR2 SQIVND, per germline (reference sequence). Trimming shortened V by 5 bases and J by 3 bases, and 13 bases separated the two germline ends. CDR3 region: CASSLPQGDYGYTF. In nucleotides, the CDR3 is TGTGCCAGTAGTCTCCCTCAGGGCGACTATGGCTACACCTTC.

In its sample, this clone was seen once. This chain joins TRBV6-6 and TRBJ1-5; D is uncertain. The germline V gene encodes CDR1 MNHNY and CDR2 SVGAGI (reference sequence). The CDR3 runs to 16 residues. V was shortened by 7 bases and J by 1 base, with 17 bases between the two germline ends. Here the CDR3 reads CASTKTGGSSNQPQHF. CDR3 in DNA: TGTGCCAGCACCAAAACTGGAGGATCCAGCAATCAGCCCCAGCATTTT.

Note on this clone: The same CDR3 can be traced to other DNA sequences in this sample. This chain uses TRBV5-1 with TRBJ2-3, with 7 nucleotides matching TRBD1. The germline V gene has CDR1 SGHRS and CDR2 YFSETQ. The junction had 3 bases not matched to a gene; V was cut back by 3 bases and J by 2 bases. There are 14 residues in the CDR3. The CDR3 DNA is TGCGCCAGCAGCTCCGGACAGGCCACAGATACGCAGTATTTT. It encodes CASSSGQATDTQYF.

The V gene is TRBV2, the J gene TRBJ2-5; 7 bases agree with TRBD2. The junction had 10 bases not matched to a gene; V was cut back by 2 bases and J by 1 base. The CDR3 spans 17 residues. CDR1 is SNHLY and CDR2 is FYNNEI in the germline V gene. As DNA, the CDR3 is TGTGCCAGCAGTGAATTAACGGCGGGGGAGACCCAAGAGACCCAGTACTTC. Amino acids: CASSELTAGETQETQYF.

This clone has just one count. The J gene is TRBJ1-2, the V gene TRBV21-1; the D call in the table, TRBD1, was not verified against the DNA. TRBV21-1 is listed as a pseudogene. The CDR3 sequence is 14 residues long. DNA for the CDR3: TGTGCCAGCAGCATCCCAGGTCCTAACTATGGCTACACCTTC. Translated, it gives CASSIPGPNYGYTF.

The chain uses TRBV5-1 and TRBJ2-1; 14 bases line up with TRBD2. The V gene's germline CDR1 is SGHRS and CDR2 YFSETQ. The CDR3 runs to 18 residues. With V trimmed by 4 bases and J by 0 bases, 6 bases remained unmatched. CDR3 protein: CASSPAGLAGDSYNEQFF. The CDR3 coding sequence is TGCGCCAGCAGCCCAGCGGGACTAGCGGGGGACTCCTACAATGAGCAGTTCTTC.

The rearrangement links TRBV28 to TRBJ1-2, with a tentative D call TRBD1 (5 bases). The V gene lost 7 bases and the J gene lost 8 bases, with 17 bases spanning the gap. The CDR3 spans 13 residues. CDR1 and CDR2 (germline): MDHEN, SYDVKM. CDR3 coding DNA: TGTGCCAGCACCCTTGGGGGGAGCCGGGGCTACACCTTC. This codes for CASTLGGSRGYTF.

The chain recombines TRBV7-3 with TRBJ1-1, with 8 bases identical to TRBD1. The CDR3 has 20 residues. Germline CDR1 is SGHTA and CDR2 is FQGTGA. V shed 3 bases and J 5 bases; nucleotides not matched to a gene: 23. As DNA, the CDR3 is TGTGCCAGCAGCTTTTTACCCACCAGAAAGGACAGGGCTTTACCGACTGAAGCTTTCTTT. Translation gives CASSFLPTRKDRALPTEAFF.

The gene calls are TRBV4-1 and TRBJ2-1, with 7 bases matching TRBD2. Per germline, CDR1 MGHRA and CDR2 YSYEKL. J lost 8 bases, V lost 1 base, and 2 bases had no gene match. This CDR3 spans 13 amino acids. The CDR3 bases are TGCGCCAGCAGCCAAGGGGGAGGGGATGAGCAGTTCTTC. This codes for CASSQGGGDEQFF.